This entry lists 25 T cell receptor beta chains sequenced from one sample in a study of identifying expanded T cells in peripheral blood (dated by TCRdb to between 2018 and 2021). Library preparation used the immunoSEQ multiplex PCR assay. The source is immuneACCESS, and TCRdb retained only in-frame sequences with V and J called. Part of the clones is not carried over; for the studies checked, unresolved V genes explain less than half of this, and the remainder is unexplained. The table for this sample lists fewer than 130,000 clones; roughly 91% of them were counted only once. The ten largest clones add up to around 17% of the sample. Input material: blood. These receptors originate from a person between 18 and 69 years old in good health.

In its sample, this clone was seen once. The rearrangement uses TRBV9 and TRBJ2-2, with TRBD1 as a possible D gene (8 bases). Looked up from germline, CDR1 is SGDLS and CDR2 is YYNGEE. This CDR3 spans 16 amino acids. Trimming shortened V by 1 base and J by 5 bases, and 15 bases separated the two germline ends. The CDR3: CASSVNTGGGTGELFF. In DNA, the CDR3 is TGTGCCAGCAGCGTAAACACAGGGGGAGGGACCGGGGAGCTGTTTTTT.

The chain couples TRBV19 to TRBJ1-1; D gene unclear. The CDR3 runs to 15 residues. Trimming took 3 bases from V and 1 from J, leaving 12 bases between them. Germline loops: CDR1 LNHDA, CDR2 SQIVND (reference sequence). The CDR3 DNA is TGTGCCAGTAGTATTAATGGGTGGACGAACACTGAAGCTTTCTTT. This gives the protein CASSINGWTNTEAFF.

The V and J genes are TRBV29-1 and TRBJ1-1, with D possibly matching TRBD1 (6 bases). Trimming stripped 7 bases from V and 1 base from J, with 10 bases between. The CDR3 covers 12 residues. Per germline, CDR1 SQVTM and CDR2 ANQGSEA. The CDR3 spells CSAGHPNTEAFF. The CDR3 DNA reads as TGCAGCGCGGGACACCCGAACACTGAAGCTTTCTTT.

The rearrangement links TRBV19 to TRBJ2-5, with a possible D match to TRBD2 (5 bases). The V end was cut by 9 bases, the J end by 4 bases, with 15 bases between. The CDR3 runs 13 residues. From germline, CDR1 is LNHDA and CDR2 SQIVND (reference sequence). This CDR3 is CARRREGRETQYF. The CDR3 bases are TGTGCCAGACGGCGAGAGGGAAGAGAGACCCAGTACTTC.

This chain uses TRBV28 with TRBJ2-7; TRBD2 aligns across 7 bases. In germline, CDR1 is MDHEN, CDR2 SYDVKM. The CDR3 loop spans 16 amino acids. V lost 6 bases, J lost 0 bases, and 11 bases stayed unmatched. CDR3 in amino acids: CASSPPWGGTSYEQYF. The CDR3 DNA reads TGTGCCAGCAGCCCCCCTTGGGGGGGGACCTCCTACGAGCAGTACTTC.

The CDR3 region is CASSYQGGHGYGYTF. The CDR3 DNA is TGTGCCAGCAGTTACCAGGGGGGCCACGGCTATGGCTACACCTTC. This chain uses TRBV6-5 with TRBJ1-2; 7 nucleotides align to TRBD1. CDR1 MNHEY and CDR2 SVGAGI come from the germline V gene. V trimming: 2 bases; J trimming: 4 bases; junction bases outside the gene matches: 7. This CDR3 has 15 residues.

With regard to this clone: Other nucleotide sequences from this sample produce the same CDR3. The chain recombines TRBV6-5 with TRBJ1-2; D perhaps matches TRBD1 (5 bases). This CDR3 comprises 15 residues. Trimming took off 0 bases at V and 2 bases at J, with 10 bases between the two ends. CDR1 is MNHEY and CDR2 is SVGAGI in the germline V gene. CDR3 bases: TGTGCCAGCAGTTACTCGATTCGGGGGAACTATGGCTACACCTTC. This translates into CASSYSIRGNYGYTF.

The chain joins TRBV19 to TRBJ2-3, with 9 positions matching TRBD2. The ends lost 4 bases at V and 0 bases at J; junction bases unmatched: 2. Per germline, CDR1 LNHDA and CDR2 SQIVND (reference sequence). This CDR3 spans 15 amino acids. The CDR3 DNA sequence: TGTGCCAGTAGTACTAGCGGGATCAGCACAGATACGCAGTATTTT. As protein: CASSTSGISTDTQYF.

In this sample, this clone turned up once. V gene TRBV27 combines with J gene TRBJ2-7; D is possibly TRBD1 (6 bases). CDR3 length: 15 residues. Germline values: CDR1 MNHEY, CDR2 SMNVEV (reference sequence). The CDR3 loop reads CAPTTSGDGTYEQYF. As DNA, the CDR3 is TGTGCTCCGACGACCTCAGGGGATGGGACCTACGAGCAGTACTTC.

This clone was found once. The V call is TRBV6-1, the J call TRBJ2-3; TRBD1 matches at 7 bases. Per germline, CDR1 MNHNS and CDR2 SASEGT. The CDR3 loop spans 15 amino acids. Trimming cost V 3 bases and J 0 bases; bases outside gene matches: 3. Written as DNA, the CDR3 is TGTGCCAGCAGTGACAGGGGGATTAGCACAGATACGCAGTATTTT. Translated, it gives CASSDRGISTDTQYF.

V is TRBV5-6 and J is TRBJ1-2, with D uncertain. V dropped 1 base and J dropped 4 bases, with 8 bases sitting between them. Germline V lookup: CDR1 SGHDT, CDR2 YYEEEE. CDR3 length equals 13 residues. The CDR3 sequence: CASSLLETYGYTF. The CDR3 nucleotides are TGTGCCAGCAGCTTGTTGGAAACCTATGGCTACACCTTC.

This chain joins TRBV28 and TRBJ2-7, with D perhaps matching TRBD2 (6 bases). V was clipped by 4 bases and J by 2 bases, with 12 bases between them. The CDR3 is 14 amino acids. Germline CDR1 is MDHEN and CDR2 is SYDVKM. CDR3 amino acids: CASSSLRGTYEQYF. The CDR3 region has the DNA TGTGCCAGCAGTTCCCTCCGGGGGACCTACGAGCAGTACTTC. The full variable domain, rest sourced from reference TRBV28 and TRBJ2-7, is DVKVTQSSRYLVKRTGEKVFLECVQDMDHENMFWYRQDPGLGLRLIYFSYDVKMKEKGDIPEGYSVSREKKERFSLILESASTNQTSMYLCASSSLRGTYEQYFGPGTRLTVT.

The chain combines TRBV5-6 with TRBJ2-5; a weak D match, TRBD2 (5 bases). Germline CDR1 reads SGHDT; CDR2 reads YYEEEE. This CDR3 comprises 14 residues. Trimming stripped 2 bases from V and 5 bases from J, with 13 bases between. In nucleotides, the CDR3 is TGTGCCAGCAGCTTACTCGGGGTGACGGAGACCCAGTACTTC. Translated: CASSLLGVTETQYF.

The V call is TRBV19, the J call TRBJ1-2; no reliable D call. The germline CDR1 and CDR2 sequences are LNHDA and SQIVND (reference sequence). V shed 3 bases and J shed 8 bases, with 10 bases lying between them. The CDR3 extends over 12 amino acids. The CDR3 bases are TGTGCCAGTAGTATGGGAGGGTACGGCTACACCTTC. Translating gives CASSMGGYGYTF.

The chain couples TRBV6-5 to TRBJ1-2, with TRBD1 matching 11 bases. This CDR3 is built from 13 residues. The junction had 3 bases not matched to a gene; V was cut back by 2 bases and J by 10 bases. The germline V gene has CDR1 MNHEY and CDR2 SVGAGI. CDR3 nucleotide sequence: TGTGCCAGCAGTTACGGGGACAGGGGGGACTACACCTTC. As protein: CASSYGDRGDYTF.

V gene TRBV6-5 combines with J gene TRBJ2-5, with unresolved D. V gave up 4 bases and J gave up 0 bases, with 6 bases separating them. The CDR3 is made up of 13 amino acids. Germline V gene data show CDR1 as MNHEY and CDR2 as SVGAGI. The chain's CDR3 is CASSLRYQETQYF. The CDR3 DNA reads TGTGCCAGCAGTTTACGGTACCAAGAGACCCAGTACTTC.

The chain employs TRBV4-3 and TRBJ2-1, with a possible D match to TRBD2 (6 bases). The germline V gene encodes CDR1 LGHNA and CDR2 YSLEER. The CDR3 is made up of 13 amino acids. Between the trimmed V and J ends, which lost 3 bases and 4 bases, there was a span of 7 bases. The CDR3 here is CASSQGLYNEQFF. As DNA, the CDR3 is TGCGCCAGCAGCCAGGGACTGTACAATGAGCAGTTCTTC.

The chain uses TRBV10-3 and TRBJ1-5, with D possibly TRBD1 on 5 matching bases. CDR1 and CDR2 from the germline V gene are ENHRY and SYGVKD. V was pared by 3 bases and J by 5 bases, with 8 bases between. The CDR3 consists of 13 residues. The CDR3 DNA is TGTGCCATCAGTGACAGGGAAGATCAGCCCCAGCATTTT. Its translation is CAISDREDQPQHF.

This chain links TRBV7-9 with TRBJ2-5, with D perhaps TRBD2 (6 bases). Between the trimmed V and J ends, which lost 7 bases and 0 bases, there was a span of 12 bases. The germline V gene has CDR1 SEHNR and CDR2 FQNEAQ (reference sequence). CDR3 length equals 14 residues. This CDR3 reads CASTNGGHQETQYF. Written as DNA, the CDR3 is TGTGCCAGCACCAACGGGGGACACCAAGAGACCCAGTACTTC.

V usage is TRBV4-3 and J usage is TRBJ2-3, with D perhaps TRBD2 (6 bases). The CDR3 is made up of 16 amino acids. Trimming pared 0 bases from V and 1 base from J, leaving 11 bases between. CDR1 and CDR2 (germline): LGHNA, YSLEER. In DNA, the CDR3 is TGCGCCAGCAGCCAAGAGGGCCCGGGAGGCACAGATACGCAGTATTTT. This encodes CASSQEGPGGTDTQYF.

This chain uses TRBV7-9 with TRBJ1-2, with a possible D match to TRBD1 (6 bases). V lost 8 bases to trimming and J lost 2 bases, with 18 bases between them. CDR1 SEHNR and CDR2 FQNEAQ come from the germline V gene (reference sequence). The CDR3 length is 15 residues. The CDR3 nucleotides are TGTGCCAGCGGAAGGAACAGGGAGGGAAACTATGGCTACACCTTC. As protein: CASGRNREGNYGYTF.

The V and J genes are TRBV4-3 and TRBJ2-3; the match to TRBD1 covers 8 bases. V dropped 0 bases and J dropped 0; count of bases not matched to a gene: 8. This CDR3 contains 18 residues. Germline-derived CDR1 and CDR2 are LGHNA and YSLEER. CDR3 sequence (DNA): TGCGCCAGCAGCCAAGATCGTAGGACAGGGACTAGCACAGATACGCAGTATTTT. Translating it yields CASSQDRRTGTSTDTQYF.

This clone was seen only a few times. The chain employs TRBV13 and TRBJ2-7, with D maybe TRBD1 (5 bases). Trimming cost V 5 bases and J 2 bases, with 16 bases left between them. Germline-derived CDR1 and CDR2 are PRHDT and FYEKMQ (reference sequence). This CDR3 has 15 residues. The CDR3 sequence: CASSNQGVGTYEQYF. CDR3 coding DNA: TGTGCCAGCAGCAACCAGGGTGTGGGTACCTACGAGCAGTACTTC.

The V and J genes are TRBV10-3 and TRBJ1-2; a possible D gene is TRBD1 (6 bases). This CDR3 has 13 amino acids. V was trimmed by 0 bases and J by 4 bases, leaving 6 bases between them. Germline assignment: CDR1 ENHRY and CDR2 SYGVKD. This CDR3 is CAISESDSYGYTF. Written as DNA, the CDR3 is TGTGCCATCAGTGAGTCGGACAGCTATGGCTACACCTTC.

V and J are TRBV15 and TRBJ1-4; maybe TRBD1 (5 bases). V lost 0 bases and J lost 7, with 12 bases in between. Germline assignment: CDR1 LNHNV and CDR2 YYDKDF (reference sequence). CDR3 length: 15 amino acids. The CDR3 spells CATSRDPGGVEKLFF. The CDR3 DNA follows: TGTGCCACCAGCAGAGACCCTGGGGGGGTTGAAAAACTGTTTTTT.